In this sample, the clone carrying this T cell receptor beta chain turned up a few times. What it binds is unknown. No treatment had been given to any patient before thyroid surgery. The data stem from a study of metastatic and nonmetastatic thyroid tumors. Study background: Thyroid patients, malignant and benign, had repertoires compared across blood and tumor or nodule tissue. Study results and caveats: A significant increase in TCR beta diversity was reportedly seen in malignant thyroid tumors relative to benign nodules, in blood and tumor.

Per the authors' pipeline: CDR3 differences across clinicopathological groups were used to build a distant-metastasis classifier for papillary thyroid cancer. Using MiXCR, TCRdb reanalyzed the PCR reads. The V and J calls were not made by the authors but by TCRdb's processing. Among over 14,000 clones listed, over 25% were seen once. The length of the CDR3 is 13 residues. The V gene lost 3 bases and the J gene lost 1 base, with 7 bases spanning the gap. Germline assignment: CDR1 MDHEN and CDR2 SYDVKM. This chain uses TRBV28 with TRBJ2-7; D not certain. The specimen was tumor tissue. This TCR was sampled from a female donor with papillary thyroid cancer or a benign thyroid nodule (not recorded which). Some clones in this sample may be carry-over from other donors' samples. CDR3 loop: CASSLWDSYEQYF. Here the CDR3 DNA reads TGTGCCAGCAGTTTGTGGGATTCCTACGAGCAGTACTTC.